In its sample, the clone carrying this T cell receptor beta chain was seen many times. Its antigen is as yet unknown. Individual cDNA molecules received unique molecular identifiers during library preparation. TCRdb reanalysed the 5' RACE reads using MiXCR and keeps one entry per CDR3 protein. Of about 54,000 distinct CDR3 sequences listed, less than 9.5% are singletons. Germline V CDR1 and CDR2: MNHNY, SVGAGI (reference sequence). V was pared by 5 bases and J by 9 bases, with 1 base of the junction left unmatched. The CDR3 extends over 12 amino acids. The data originate from a study of early T cells in non-severe SARS-CoV-2 infection. Study as a whole: The chains were unpaired, and the sequenced material was bulk RNA from unsorted whole blood.

Whole-study findings and limits: The matching step, a VDJdb search, favored anti-spike CD8 responses and missed private and CD4 specificities.

The chain employs TRBV6-6 and TRBJ2-1, with TRBD2 matching 10 bases. This specimen consisted of whole blood, obtained at baseline. The receptor was isolated from an adult who was a healthcare worker with PCR-confirmed SARS-CoV-2 infection or an uninfected control (not recorded which). The CDR3 reads CASSLAGVEQFF. Here the CDR3 DNA reads TGTGCCAGCAGTCTAGCGGGAGTTGAGCAGTTCTTC.